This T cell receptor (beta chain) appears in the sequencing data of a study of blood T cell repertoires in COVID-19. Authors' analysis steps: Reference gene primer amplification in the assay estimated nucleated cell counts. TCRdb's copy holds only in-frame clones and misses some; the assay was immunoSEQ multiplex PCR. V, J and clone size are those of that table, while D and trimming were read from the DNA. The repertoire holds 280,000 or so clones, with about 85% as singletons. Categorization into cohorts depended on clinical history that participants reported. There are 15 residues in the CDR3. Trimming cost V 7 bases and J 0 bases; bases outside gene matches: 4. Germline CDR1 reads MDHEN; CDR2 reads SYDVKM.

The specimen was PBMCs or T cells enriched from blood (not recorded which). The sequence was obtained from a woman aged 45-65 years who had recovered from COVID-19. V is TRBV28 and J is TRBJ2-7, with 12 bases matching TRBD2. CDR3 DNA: TGTGCCAGCACCGGACTAGCGGGGTTCTCCTACGAGCAGTACTTC. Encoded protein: CASTGLAGFSYEQYF. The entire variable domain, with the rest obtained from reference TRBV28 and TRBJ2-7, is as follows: DVKVTQSSRYLVKRTGEKVFLECVQDMDHENMFWYRQDPGLGLRLIYFSYDVKMKEKGDIPEGYSVSREKKERFSLILESASTNQTSMYLCASTGLAGFSYEQYFGPGTRLTVT.